Listed below are T cell receptor beta chains from one sample, sequenced in a study of blood T cell repertoires in COVID-19. Sequenced by immunoSEQ multiplex PCR; TCRdb stores in-frame clones only, minus some. The table includes about 190,000 clones, around four fifths detected once. Sequenced sample: peripheral blood. These TCRs come from a woman older than 75 with active or convalescent COVID-19. Both conserved end residues are part of each CDR3. D genes are given only for firm matches. Some rows mark clone size as missing; the rest say once, few, many or name a class of expanded clone.

j_call	clone_size	d_call	v_call	cdr3_nt	cdr3_aa
TRBJ1-1	.	.	TRBV12-5	TGTGCTAGTGCCTTGACGGGGAACACTGAAGCTTTCTTT	CASALTGNTEAFF
TRBJ2-7	.	TRBD2	TRBV9	TGTGCCAGCAGCGCGGGGACTAGCGGGGAGTACTACGAGCAGTACTTC	CASSAGTSGEYYEQYF
TRBJ2-3	.	TRBD2	TRBV5-4	TGTGCCAGCAGCTACGGGACTAGCGGGGTCACAGATACGCAGTATTTT	CASSYGTSGVTDTQYF
TRBJ2-3	.	.	TRBV9	TGTGCCAGCAGCGCCATCGGCGGTTTCGGGACAGATACGCAGTATTTT	CASSAIGGFGTDTQYF
TRBJ1-2	.	TRBD1	TRBV6-6	TGTGCCAGCAGACCCGGGACAGGGTCTCTTAACTATGGCTACACCTTC	CASRPGTGSLNYGYTF
TRBJ1-1	few	TRBD1	TRBV7-3	TGTGCCAGCAGCCCCACCGGGACAGGGTCCGGCACTGAAGCTTTCTTT	CASSPTGTGSGTEAFF
TRBJ2-7	.	.	TRBV12-3/TRBV12-4	TGTGCCAGCAGTTTATCGGGTGAATACGAGCAGTACTTC	CASSLSGEYEQYF
TRBJ1-1	.	TRBD1	TRBV6-5	TGTGCCAGCAGTTATCCGGGACAGCTTAAAACTGAAGCTTTCTTT	CASSYPGQLKTEAFF
TRBJ2-1	.	.	TRBV6-5	TGTGCCAGCAGCTCCGACTGGAGCTCCTACAATGAGCAGTTCTTC	CASSSDWSSYNEQFF
TRBJ1-1	once	TRBD1	TRBV29-1	TGCAGCGTTGAGCGGCAGGGGGTATCAGAAGCTTTCTTT	CSVERQGVSEAFF
TRBJ2-2	.	TRBD1	TRBV10-2	TGCGCCAGCAACCTGCCGGGACAGCCTAACACCGGGGAGCTGTTTTTT	CASNLPGQPNTGELFF
TRBJ2-7	.	TRBD2	TRBV30	TGTGCCTGGATCCCCGGGGAGGGCTACGAGCAGTACTTC	CAWIPGEGYEQYF
TRBJ2-3	.	.	TRBV19	TGTGCCAGTAGTGACTGGGGTGGGGCAGAATCAGATACGCAGTATTTT	CASSDWGGAESDTQYF
TRBJ1-4	.	.	TRBV7-2	TGTGCCAGCAGCTTAGTCGGGGGAATCGATGAAAAACTGTTTTTT	CASSLVGGIDEKLFF
TRBJ2-5	.	TRBD2	TRBV5-4	TGTGCCAGCAGCTTGGCCGCGGCTAGCGGGGGGGGAATTGGGGAGACCCAGTACTTC	CASSLAAASGGGIGETQYF
TRBJ1-2	.	TRBD1	TRBV28	TGTGCCAGCAGTTCCCGGACAGGGTATGGCTACACCTTC	CASSSRTGYGYTF
TRBJ2-3	.	.	TRBV5-1	TGCGCCAGCAGCGAACGCGAACGGGGGAACGCAGATACGCAGTATTTT	CASSERERGNADTQYF